This note documents a single T cell receptor beta chain sequence. What it recognizes is unknown. Clones were sequenced by immunoSEQ multiplex PCR, and TCRdb holds only the in-frame ones, with some missing. This sample has about 6,600 clones; about 85% occur once, and the top ten carry approximately 7%. The sample originates from a study of chemoradiotherapy in HPV16-positive cancers. Study findings and constraints: In HPV16-positive patients, HPV-responsive T-cell expansion tracked better recurrence-free survival. During treatment, candidate HPV-specific clones and E7-related motifs expanded in tumor.

Over chemoradiotherapy, repertoires were sampled more than once. Trimming cost V 5 bases and J 2 bases; bases outside gene matches: 11. Germline V gene lookup returns CDR1 SGHTA and CDR2 FQGNSA. CDR3 length: 16 amino acids. Here the sequenced sample was tumor tissue, taken from a patient who underwent chemoradiotherapy. This chain uses TRBV7-2 with TRBJ2-7, with 8 bases identical to TRBD1. The receptor comes from a human donor with HPV-associated anogenital cancer. Here the CDR3 reads CASSPGRGLPPYEQYF. For the CDR3, the DNA is TGTGCCAGCAGCCCTGGCAGGGGGCTACCTCCCTACGAGCAGTACTTC.